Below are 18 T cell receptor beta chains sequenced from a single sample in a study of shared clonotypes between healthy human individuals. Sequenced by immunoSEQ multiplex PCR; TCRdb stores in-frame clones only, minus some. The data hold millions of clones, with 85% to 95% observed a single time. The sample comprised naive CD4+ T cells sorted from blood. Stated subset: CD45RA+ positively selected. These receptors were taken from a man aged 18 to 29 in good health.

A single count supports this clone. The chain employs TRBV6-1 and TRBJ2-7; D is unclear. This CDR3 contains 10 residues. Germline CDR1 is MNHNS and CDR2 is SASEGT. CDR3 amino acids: CATSTYEQYF. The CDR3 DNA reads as TGTGCGACAAGTACCTACGAGCAGTACTTC.

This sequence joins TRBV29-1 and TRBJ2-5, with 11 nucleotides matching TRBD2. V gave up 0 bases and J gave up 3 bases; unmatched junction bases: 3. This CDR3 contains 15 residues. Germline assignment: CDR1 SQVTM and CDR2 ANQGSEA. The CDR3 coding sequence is TGCAGCGTTGAAGAAGGGGGACTAGCGGAAGAGACCCAGTACTTC. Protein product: CSVEEGGLAEETQYF. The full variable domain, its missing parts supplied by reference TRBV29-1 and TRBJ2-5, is SAVISQKPSRDICQRGTSLTIQCQVDSQVTMMFWYRQQPGQSLTLIATANQGSEATYESGFVIDKFPISRPNLTFSTLTVSNMSPEDSSIYLCSVEEGGLAEETQYFGPGTRLLVL.

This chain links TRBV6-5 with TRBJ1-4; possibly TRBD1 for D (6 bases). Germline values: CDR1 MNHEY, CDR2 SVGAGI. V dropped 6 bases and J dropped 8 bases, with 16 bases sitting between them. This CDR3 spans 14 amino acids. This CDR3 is CASRTDRRSEKLFF. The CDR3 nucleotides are TGTGCCAGCAGGACCGACAGGCGGAGCGAAAAACTGTTTTTT.

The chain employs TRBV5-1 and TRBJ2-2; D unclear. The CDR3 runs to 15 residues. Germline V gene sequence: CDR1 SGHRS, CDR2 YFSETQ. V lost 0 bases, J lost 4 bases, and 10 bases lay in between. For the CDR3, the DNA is TGCGCCAGCAGCTTGGAAAAGGGTGGCACCGGGGAGCTGTTTTTT. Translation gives CASSLEKGGTGELFF.

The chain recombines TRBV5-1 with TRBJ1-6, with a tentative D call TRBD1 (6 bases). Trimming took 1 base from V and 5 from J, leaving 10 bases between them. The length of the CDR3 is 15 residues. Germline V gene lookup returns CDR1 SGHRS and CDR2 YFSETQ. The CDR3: CASSLWGADNSPLHF. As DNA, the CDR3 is TGCGCCAGCAGCTTGTGGGGGGCCGATAATTCACCCCTCCACTTT. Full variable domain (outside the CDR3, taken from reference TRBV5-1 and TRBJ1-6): KAGVTQTPRYLIKTRGQQVTLSCSPISGHRSVSWYQQTPGQGLQFLFEYFSETQRNKGNFPGRFSGRQFSNSRSEMNVSTLELGDSALYLCASSLWGADNSPLHFGNGTRLTVT.

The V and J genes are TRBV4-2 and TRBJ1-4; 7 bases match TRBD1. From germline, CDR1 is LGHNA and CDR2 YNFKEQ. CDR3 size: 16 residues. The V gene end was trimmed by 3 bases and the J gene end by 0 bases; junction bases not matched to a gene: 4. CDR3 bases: TGTGCCAGCAGCCATGCGACAGGGTCAACTAATGAAAAACTGTTTTTT. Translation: CASSHATGSTNEKLFF.

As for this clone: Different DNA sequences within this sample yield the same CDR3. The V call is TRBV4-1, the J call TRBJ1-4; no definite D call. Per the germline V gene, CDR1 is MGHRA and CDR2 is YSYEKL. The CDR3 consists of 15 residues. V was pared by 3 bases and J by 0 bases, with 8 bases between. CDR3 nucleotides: TGCGCCAGCAGCCAGGAGGGTGCAACTAATGAAAAACTGTTTTTT. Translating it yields CASSQEGATNEKLFF.

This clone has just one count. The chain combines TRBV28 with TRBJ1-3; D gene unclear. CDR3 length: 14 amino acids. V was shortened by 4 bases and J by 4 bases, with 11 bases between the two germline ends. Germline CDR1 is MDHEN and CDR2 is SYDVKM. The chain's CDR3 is CASSSEGLGNTIYF. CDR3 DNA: TGTGCCAGCAGTTCGGAGGGTCTGGGAAACACCATATATTTT.

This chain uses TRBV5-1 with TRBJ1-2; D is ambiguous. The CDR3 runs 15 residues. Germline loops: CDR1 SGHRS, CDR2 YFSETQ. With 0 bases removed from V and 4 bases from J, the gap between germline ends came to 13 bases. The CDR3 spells CASSLAASGSYGYTF. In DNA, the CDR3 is TGCGCCAGCAGCTTGGCCGCGAGTGGGTCCTATGGCTACACCTTC.

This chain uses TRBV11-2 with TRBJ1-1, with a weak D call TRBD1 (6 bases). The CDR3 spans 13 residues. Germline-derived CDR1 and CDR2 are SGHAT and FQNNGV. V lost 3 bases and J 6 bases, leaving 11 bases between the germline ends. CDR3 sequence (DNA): TGTGCCAGCAGCTTTCTTAGGGGGGCTGAAGCTTTCTTT. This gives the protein CASSFLRGAEAFF.

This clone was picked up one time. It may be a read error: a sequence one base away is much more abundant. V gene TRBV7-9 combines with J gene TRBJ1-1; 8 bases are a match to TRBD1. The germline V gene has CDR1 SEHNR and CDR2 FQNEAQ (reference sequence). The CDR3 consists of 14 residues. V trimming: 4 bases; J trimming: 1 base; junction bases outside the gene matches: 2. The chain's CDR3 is CASSSTGANTEAFF. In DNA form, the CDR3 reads TGTGCCAGCAGCTCGACAGGGGCGAACACTGAAGCTTTCTTT. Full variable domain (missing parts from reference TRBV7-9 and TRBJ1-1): DTGVSQNPRHKITKRGQNVTFRCDPISEHNRLYWYRQTLGQGPEFLTYFQNEAQLEKSRLLSDRFSAERPKGSFSTLEIQRTEQGDSAMYLCASSSTGANTEAFFGQGTRLTVV.

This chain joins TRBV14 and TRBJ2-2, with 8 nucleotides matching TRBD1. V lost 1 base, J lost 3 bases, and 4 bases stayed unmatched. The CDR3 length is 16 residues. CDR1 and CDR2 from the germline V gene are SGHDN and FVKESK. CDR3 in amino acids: CASSQAGQGYTGELFF. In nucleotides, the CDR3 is TGTGCCAGCAGCCAAGCTGGACAGGGATACACCGGGGAGCTGTTTTTT.

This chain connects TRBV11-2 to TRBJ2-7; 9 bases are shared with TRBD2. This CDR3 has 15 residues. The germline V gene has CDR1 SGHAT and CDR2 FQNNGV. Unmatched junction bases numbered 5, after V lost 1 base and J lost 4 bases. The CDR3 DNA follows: TGTGCCAGCAGCTTAGCGGGACTAGCAGTTTACGAGCAGTACTTC. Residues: CASSLAGLAVYEQYF.

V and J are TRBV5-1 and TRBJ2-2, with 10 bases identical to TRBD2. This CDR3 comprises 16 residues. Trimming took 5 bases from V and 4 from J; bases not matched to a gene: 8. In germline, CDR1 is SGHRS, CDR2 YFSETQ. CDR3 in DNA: TGCGCCAGCAGTCCCAGGGGACTAGCGATCACCGGGGAGCTGTTTTTT. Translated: CASSPRGLAITGELFF.

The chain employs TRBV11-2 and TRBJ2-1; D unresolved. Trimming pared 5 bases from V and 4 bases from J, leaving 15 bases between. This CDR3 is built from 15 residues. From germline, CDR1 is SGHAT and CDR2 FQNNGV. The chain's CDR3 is CASSPFAGQYNEQFF. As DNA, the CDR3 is TGTGCCAGCAGCCCGTTCGCCGGCCAATACAATGAGCAGTTCTTC.

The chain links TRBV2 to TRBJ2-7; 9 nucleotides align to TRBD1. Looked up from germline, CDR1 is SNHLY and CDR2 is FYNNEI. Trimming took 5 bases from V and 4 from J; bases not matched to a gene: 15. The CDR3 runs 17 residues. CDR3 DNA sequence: TGTGCCAGCAGTCTAGCACCCCCGGACAGGGGTTCTTACGAGCAGTACTTC. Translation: CASSLAPPDRGSYEQYF.

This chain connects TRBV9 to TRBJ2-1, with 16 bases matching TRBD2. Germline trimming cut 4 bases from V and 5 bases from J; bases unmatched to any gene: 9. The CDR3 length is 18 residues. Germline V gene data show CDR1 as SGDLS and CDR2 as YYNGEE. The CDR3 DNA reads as TGTGCCAGCAGCCCGACCCCGGGACTAGCGGGAGGGAACAATGAGCAGTTCTTC. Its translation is CASSPTPGLAGGNNEQFF.

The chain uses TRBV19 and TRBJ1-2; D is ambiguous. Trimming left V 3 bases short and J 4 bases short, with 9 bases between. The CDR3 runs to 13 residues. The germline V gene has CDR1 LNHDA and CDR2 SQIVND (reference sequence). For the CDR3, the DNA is TGTGCCAGTAGTATGTCAGTAATCTATGGCTACACCTTC. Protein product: CASSMSVIYGYTF.